This paragraph reports one T cell receptor (beta chain). The data are from a study of blood T cell repertoires in COVID-19. In the study overall: Sample material is recorded as cDNA or gDNA derived from T cells, B-cell-depleted T cells, or PBMCs.

The length of the CDR3 is 15 residues. V shed 3 bases and J 3 bases; nucleotides not matched to a gene: 7. CDR1 and CDR2 from the germline V gene are SGHRS and YFSETQ. Per the study methods: Counts of nucleated cells, estimated from reference gene primer amplification, were obtained. TCRdb keeps only in-frame clones here, not all; method: immunoSEQ multiplex PCR. The V and J calls and clone size were taken over from that table, and D and trimming were inferred from the DNA. The profile covers 65,000 to 80,000 clones, with about 81% appearing a single time and 27% taken by the ten largest. This chain connects TRBV5-1 to TRBJ1-2; TRBD1 agrees at 8 bases. The sequence was collected from a human donor in a cohort sampled during active COVID-19. Sequencing input: peripheral blood. In DNA form, the CDR3 reads TGCGCCAGCAGCTCGGGACAGGCCAGGGACTATGGCTACACCTTC. Encoded protein: CASSSGQARDYGYTF.